The T cell receptor (beta chain) described here comes from a study of sequential checkpoint blockade in melanoma. Study information: TCRβ was sequenced from DNA of approximately 91 pretreatment tumors.

There are 19 residues in the CDR3. Between the trimmed V and J ends, which lost 1 base and 3 bases, there was a span of 24 bases. In germline, CDR1 is SGHDN, CDR2 FVKESK. This clone is a singleton in its sample. Treatment in this sample: randomized to nivolumab then ipilimumab (arm A) or the reverse (arm B). The repertoire was sequenced with immunoSEQ multiplex PCR; TCRdb's copy has only in-frame clones and lacks some. In the table there are approximately 2,300 clones, about 16% of which are singletons. The chain has TRBV14 and TRBJ2-5, with D perhaps TRBD1 (6 bases). The sequences come from tumor tissue (inferred from file names), collected from a patient given nivolumab and ipilimumab in sequence. This TCR was sampled from a human donor with melanoma. For the CDR3, the DNA is TGTGCCAGCAGCCAAGTAACTCAGGGGACACCCCTTCGGAAAGAGACCCAGTACTTC. Translating it yields CASSQVTQGTPLRKETQYF. Full variable domain (outside the CDR3, taken from reference TRBV14 and TRBJ2-5): EAGVTQFPSHSVIEKGQTVTLRCDPISGHDNLYWYRRVMGKEIKFLLHFVKESKQDESGMPNNRFLAERTGGTYSTLKVQPAELEDSGVYFCASSQVTQGTPLRKETQYFGPGTRLLVL.